This is a list of T cell receptor beta chains from one sample in a study of cytomegalovirus exposure and HLA in healthy donors. TCRdb's copy holds only in-frame clones and misses some; the assay was immunoSEQ multiplex PCR. The table lists under 110,000 clones, roughly 80% of them singletons. The sequencing sample was made of PBMCs. These TCRs come from a man in his fifties or sixties in good health and CMV-seronegative. CDR3s include the opening cysteine and the closing phenylalanine or tryptophan. The order of the fields is V gene, D gene, J gene, clone size, CDR3 DNA, CDR3 protein. A D gene is named only where the DNA matches it firmly. The listing skips clone size in some rows; elsewhere it reads once, few, many or a size class.

v_gene: TRBV7-3
d_gene: TRBD1
j_gene: TRBJ2-7
abundance: once
CDR3nt: TGTGCCAGCAGCTTAATTGGACAGGGGATGGGGGAGCAGTACTTC
CDR3aa: CASSLIGQGMGEQYF

v_gene: TRBV7-2
d_gene: -
j_gene: TRBJ1-6
abundance: few
CDR3nt: TGTGCCAGCAGCTTAATTGGCACCTATAATTCACCCCTCCACTTT
CDR3aa: CASSLIGTYNSPLHF

v_gene: TRBV7-2
d_gene: -
j_gene: TRBJ1-4
abundance: -
CDR3nt: TGTGCCAGCAGACGCAGTCCCACTAATGAAAAACTGTTTTTT
CDR3aa: CASRRSPTNEKLFF

v_gene: TRBV7-6
d_gene: -
j_gene: TRBJ1-2
abundance: -
CDR3nt: TGTGCCAGCAGCTTAACGGGGGGCCTACCTAACTATGGCTACACCTTC
CDR3aa: CASSLTGGLPNYGYTF

v_gene: TRBV2
d_gene: -
j_gene: TRBJ1-2
abundance: few
CDR3nt: TGTGCCAGCAGTGAAACAGGGATTACTAACTATGGCTACACCTTC
CDR3aa: CASSETGITNYGYTF

v_gene: TRBV6-5
d_gene: -
j_gene: TRBJ2-7
abundance: -
CDR3nt: TGTGCCAGCAGAACCACGACAGGCCCCTCTCTCGAGCAGTACTTC
CDR3aa: CASRTTTGPSLEQYF

v_gene: TRBV6-1
d_gene: TRBD1
j_gene: TRBJ1-2
abundance: -
CDR3nt: TGTGCCAGCATTCCGGACAGGCTCAACTATGGCTACACCTTC
CDR3aa: CASIPDRLNYGYTF

v_gene: TRBV6-6
d_gene: TRBD1
j_gene: TRBJ1-5
abundance: -
CDR3nt: TGTGCCAGCAGCTACGGACAGGGCAGCAATCAGCCCCAGCATTTT
CDR3aa: CASSYGQGSNQPQHF

v_gene: TRBV7-8
d_gene: -
j_gene: TRBJ1-1
abundance: -
CDR3nt: TGTGCCAGCGCTCAAGAGGTGGGTACTGAAGCTTTCTTT
CDR3aa: CASAQEVGTEAFF

v_gene: TRBV5-1
d_gene: -
j_gene: TRBJ1-1
abundance: -
CDR3nt: TGCGCCAGCAGCTTGTTAGTCGGGGGGACTGAAGCTTTCTTT
CDR3aa: CASSLLVGGTEAFF

v_gene: TRBV2
d_gene: -
j_gene: TRBJ1-1
abundance: once
CDR3nt: TGTGCCAGCTCGACAGACTTGAACACTGAAGCTTTCTTT
CDR3aa: CASSTDLNTEAFF

v_gene: TRBV7-8
d_gene: -
j_gene: TRBJ2-2
abundance: -
CDR3nt: TGTGCCAGCAGCTCCCGGGACTGGGAGACCGGGGAGCTGTTTTTT
CDR3aa: CASSSRDWETGELFF

v_gene: TRBV7-9
d_gene: TRBD2
j_gene: TRBJ2-1
abundance: -
CDR3nt: TGTGCCAGCAGCCCTCGGACTAGCGGGTACAATGAGCAGTTCTTC
CDR3aa: CASSPRTSGYNEQFF

v_gene: TRBV7-2
d_gene: -
j_gene: TRBJ1-2
abundance: once
CDR3nt: TGTGCCAGCAGCTTAGTCCCCGACAGCTACACCTTC
CDR3aa: CASSLVPDSYTF

v_gene: TRBV5-1
d_gene: TRBD2
j_gene: TRBJ2-2
abundance: -
CDR3nt: TGCGCCAGCAGCTTGGGGCCGCGGGGGGGCACCGGGGAGCTGTTTTTT
CDR3aa: CASSLGPRGGTGELFF

v_gene: TRBV27
d_gene: -
j_gene: TRBJ1-5
abundance: -
CDR3nt: TGTGCCAGCAGTTTACTTAGCAATCAGCCCCAGCATTTT
CDR3aa: CASSLLSNQPQHF

v_gene: TRBV9
d_gene: TRBD1
j_gene: TRBJ1-6
abundance: -
CDR3nt: TGTGCCAGCAGCGGTGGGACAGGGACTTCACCCCTCCACTTT
CDR3aa: CASSGGTGTSPLHF

v_gene: TRBV10-2
d_gene: -
j_gene: TRBJ2-7
abundance: -
CDR3nt: TGCGCCAGCAGAGACTCAGAGGGGGTCTACGAGCAGTACTTC
CDR3aa: CASRDSEGVYEQYF

v_gene: TRBV7-2
d_gene: -
j_gene: TRBJ1-5
abundance: -
CDR3nt: TGTGCCAGCAGCCCCGGGTTTCATAATCAGCCCCAGCATTTT
CDR3aa: CASSPGFHNQPQHF

v_gene: TRBV6-6
d_gene: -
j_gene: TRBJ1-2
abundance: -
CDR3nt: TGTGCCAGCAGTTACTCGGCAGGGCTTGGAAGCTACACCTTC
CDR3aa: CASSYSAGLGSYTF

v_gene: TRBV7-6
d_gene: TRBD1
j_gene: TRBJ1-1
abundance: -
CDR3nt: TGTGCCAGCAGCTTAGGGACAGGACTGAACACTGAAGCTTTCTTT
CDR3aa: CASSLGTGLNTEAFF

v_gene: TRBV7-6
d_gene: TRBD1
j_gene: TRBJ2-3
abundance: -
CDR3nt: TGTGCCAGCCGACGGACAGGGCTGAGCACAGATACGCAGTATTTT
CDR3aa: CASRRTGLSTDTQYF

v_gene: TRBV9
d_gene: TRBD1
j_gene: TRBJ1-6
abundance: -
CDR3nt: TGTGCCAGCAGGCAGGACAGGTCTAATTCACCCCTCCACTTT
CDR3aa: CASRQDRSNSPLHF

v_gene: TRBV2
d_gene: TRBD1
j_gene: TRBJ1-5
abundance: -
CDR3nt: TGTGCCAGCAGTGGAGGGACAGGCCTTAATCAGCCCCAGCATTTT
CDR3aa: CASSGGTGLNQPQHF

v_gene: TRBV6-5
d_gene: TRBD1
j_gene: TRBJ1-5
abundance: -
CDR3nt: TGTGCCAGCAGTACCCATACAGGGGAAAATCAGCCCCAGCATTTT
CDR3aa: CASSTHTGENQPQHF

v_gene: TRBV19
d_gene: -
j_gene: TRBJ1-2
abundance: -
CDR3nt: TGTGCCAGTAGTCCACAGTACTATGGCTACACCTTC
CDR3aa: CASSPQYYGYTF

v_gene: TRBV7-3
d_gene: -
j_gene: TRBJ2-7
abundance: -
CDR3nt: TGTGCCAGCAGCTTAATGGCAGGGAGGACCTACGAGCAGTACTTC
CDR3aa: CASSLMAGRTYEQYF

v_gene: TRBV28
d_gene: TRBD1
j_gene: TRBJ2-6
abundance: few
CDR3nt: TGTGCCAGCAGTACCCCGGGACAGGGAGGGACTGGGGCCAACGTCCTGACTTTC
CDR3aa: CASSTPGQGGTGANVLTF

v_gene: TRBV5-6
d_gene: -
j_gene: TRBJ2-1
abundance: -
CDR3nt: TGTGCCAGCAGCTCCATCCGGGAAACTAGCAATGAGCAGTTCTTC
CDR3aa: CASSSIRETSNEQFF

v_gene: TRBV7-9
d_gene: TRBD1
j_gene: TRBJ1-6
abundance: -
CDR3nt: TGTGCCAGCAGCTCCACACGGGGATGGACAGGGCTTCCTTCACCCCTCCACTTT
CDR3aa: CASSSTRGWTGLPSPLHF

v_gene: TRBV5-6
d_gene: TRBD1
j_gene: TRBJ1-4
abundance: -
CDR3nt: TGTGCCAGCAGTCGGGACAGGGTCGATGAAAAACTGTTTTTT
CDR3aa: CASSRDRVDEKLFF

v_gene: TRBV28
d_gene: -
j_gene: TRBJ2-5
abundance: -
CDR3nt: TGTGCCAGCAGTGTTCTGGGGTCCAGGGGCCAAGAGACCCAGTACTTC
CDR3aa: CASSVLGSRGQETQYF

v_gene: TRBV19
d_gene: -
j_gene: TRBJ1-2
abundance: -
CDR3nt: TGTGCCAGTAGTAAACCCGGAGGAGGCTACACCTTC
CDR3aa: CASSKPGGGYTF

v_gene: TRBV9
d_gene: TRBD2
j_gene: TRBJ2-6
abundance: -
CDR3nt: TGTGCCAGCAGCGTAGCTACGGGGGGGCGGGGCAGGGGCCCCCCTGGGGCCAACGTCCTGACTTTC
CDR3aa: CASSVATGGRGRGPPGANVLTF

v_gene: TRBV15
d_gene: -
j_gene: TRBJ1-6
abundance: -
CDR3nt: TGTGCCACCAGCAGATACCCGACAGGTACCTTCGGTTCACCCCTCCACTTT
CDR3aa: CATSRYPTGTFGSPLHF

v_gene: TRBV7-8
d_gene: -
j_gene: TRBJ1-4
abundance: -
CDR3nt: TGTGCCAGCAGCCTCGCGGCGGGGGTTCGCGAAAAACTGCTTTTT
CDR3aa: CASSLAAGVREKLLF

v_gene: TRBV6-5
d_gene: TRBD1
j_gene: TRBJ2-5
abundance: few
CDR3nt: TGTGCCAGCAGTCGGGACAGGGACCAATCGGAGACCCAGTACTTC
CDR3aa: CASSRDRDQSETQYF

v_gene: TRBV6-6
d_gene: -
j_gene: TRBJ1-2
abundance: -
CDR3nt: TGTGCCAGCAGTGAGGTTCTGATCCGGCAAGATGGCTACACCTTC
CDR3aa: CASSEVLIRQDGYTF

v_gene: TRBV2
d_gene: -
j_gene: TRBJ2-5
abundance: -
CDR3nt: TGTGCCAGCCGAGTCTCAGAGACCCAGTACTTC
CDR3aa: CASRVSETQYF

v_gene: TRBV5-1
d_gene: TRBD1
j_gene: TRBJ1-3
abundance: -
CDR3nt: TGCGCCAGCAGCTTGATTGGCCCTGGGACAGCACTCTCTGGAAACACCATATATTTT
CDR3aa: CASSLIGPGTALSGNTIYF

v_gene: TRBV15
d_gene: -
j_gene: TRBJ1-3
abundance: -
CDR3nt: TGTGCCACCATCCCGACAGGAGGAAACACCATATATTTT
CDR3aa: CATIPTGGNTIYF

v_gene: TRBV7-8
d_gene: -
j_gene: TRBJ1-1
abundance: -
CDR3nt: TGTGCCAGCAGCTTAGGACAGTTGAACACTGAAGCTTTCTTT
CDR3aa: CASSLGQLNTEAFF

v_gene: TRBV7-9
d_gene: TRBD1
j_gene: TRBJ1-6
abundance: -
CDR3nt: TGTGCCAGCAGCCTATTGACAGGGAACCATAATTCACCCCTCCACTTT
CDR3aa: CASSLLTGNHNSPLHF

v_gene: TRBV30
d_gene: -
j_gene: TRBJ2-2
abundance: -
CDR3nt: TGTGCCTGGAGTACCAACAGTGGGACCGGGGAGCTGTTTTTT
CDR3aa: CAWSTNSGTGELFF

v_gene: TRBV19
d_gene: -
j_gene: TRBJ2-6
abundance: -
CDR3nt: TGTGCCAGCCAAGGGGTAGGATCAGGGGCCAACGTCCTGACTTTC
CDR3aa: CASQGVGSGANVLTF

v_gene: TRBV7-2
d_gene: TRBD1
j_gene: TRBJ2-1
abundance: -
CDR3nt: TGTGCCAGCAGCTTAGAGGGACAGGGGGCCCATGAGCAGTTCTTC
CDR3aa: CASSLEGQGAHEQFF

v_gene: TRBV2
d_gene: TRBD1
j_gene: TRBJ1-1
abundance: once
CDR3nt: TGTGCCAGCAGGGCCAGGACAGGGGTGGCAAAGTCTGAAGCTTTCTTT
CDR3aa: CASRARTGVAKSEAFF

v_gene: TRBV7-2
d_gene: -
j_gene: TRBJ2-3
abundance: -
CDR3nt: TGTGCCAGCAGCCAGGGGTGGGATACGCAGTATTTT
CDR3aa: CASSQGWDTQYF

v_gene: TRBV4-2
d_gene: -
j_gene: TRBJ2-5
abundance: -
CDR3nt: TGTGCCAGCAGCCCCGAGGGAGGACGACGGGAGACCCAGTACTTC
CDR3aa: CASSPEGGRRETQYF

v_gene: TRBV5-1
d_gene: TRBD2
j_gene: TRBJ2-2
abundance: -
CDR3nt: TGCGCCAGCAGCGGACTAGCGGGGGGAAGTTCCGGGGAGCTGTTTTTT
CDR3aa: CASSGLAGGSSGELFF

v_gene: TRBV5-4
d_gene: TRBD1
j_gene: TRBJ1-1
abundance: few
CDR3nt: TGTGCCAGCAGCTTGGCCCAGGGGGGCCCTCGAGGGGAAGCTTTCTTT
CDR3aa: CASSLAQGGPRGEAFF

v_gene: TRBV4-3
d_gene: -
j_gene: TRBJ2-1
abundance: -
CDR3nt: TGCGCCAGCAGCCAAGTACGGGGTTTAGGAGGGAAAGATGAGCAGTTCTTC
CDR3aa: CASSQVRGLGGKDEQFF